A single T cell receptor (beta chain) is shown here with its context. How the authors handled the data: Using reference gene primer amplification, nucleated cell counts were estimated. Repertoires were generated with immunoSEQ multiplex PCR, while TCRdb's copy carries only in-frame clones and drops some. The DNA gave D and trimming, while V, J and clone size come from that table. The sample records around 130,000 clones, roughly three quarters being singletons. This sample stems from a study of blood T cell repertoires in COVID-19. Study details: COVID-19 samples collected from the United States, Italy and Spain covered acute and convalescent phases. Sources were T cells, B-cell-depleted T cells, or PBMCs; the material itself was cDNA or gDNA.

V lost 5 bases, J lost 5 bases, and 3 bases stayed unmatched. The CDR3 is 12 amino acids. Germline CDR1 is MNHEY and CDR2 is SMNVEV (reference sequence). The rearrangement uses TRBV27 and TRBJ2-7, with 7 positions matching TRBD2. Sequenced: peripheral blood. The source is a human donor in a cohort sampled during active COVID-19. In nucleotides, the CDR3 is TGTGCCAGCAGTGAGGGAGGGGACGAGCAGTACTTC. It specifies CASSEGGDEQYF.